This TCR beta chain was profiled in a study of blood T cells in healthy people across ages. The authors ran a second PCR of 7 to 11 cycles using a sample-barcoded 5' primer and a J-beta primer mix. Each cDNA molecule carried a tag from a template-switch adaptor that contained 12 random nucleotides. TCRdb analysed the 5' RACE reads with MiXCR anew, one entry per CDR3 protein. This table holds over a million distinct CDR3 sequences, around 39% found once. The table lists this clonotype with many counts. This CDR3 spans 15 amino acids. Germline V gene sequence: CDR1 SQVTM, CDR2 ANQGSEA. V was trimmed by 2 bases and J by 2 bases, leaving 13 bases between them.

The TCR originated in a woman in her late teens or twenties in good health. The sample was blood. This chain joins TRBV29-1 and TRBJ2-1, with D perhaps matching TRBD1 (6 bases). The CDR3 protein is CSVEIGDNPYNEQFF. In DNA form, the CDR3 reads TGCAGCGTTGAAATAGGGGACAACCCCTACAATGAGCAGTTCTTC.